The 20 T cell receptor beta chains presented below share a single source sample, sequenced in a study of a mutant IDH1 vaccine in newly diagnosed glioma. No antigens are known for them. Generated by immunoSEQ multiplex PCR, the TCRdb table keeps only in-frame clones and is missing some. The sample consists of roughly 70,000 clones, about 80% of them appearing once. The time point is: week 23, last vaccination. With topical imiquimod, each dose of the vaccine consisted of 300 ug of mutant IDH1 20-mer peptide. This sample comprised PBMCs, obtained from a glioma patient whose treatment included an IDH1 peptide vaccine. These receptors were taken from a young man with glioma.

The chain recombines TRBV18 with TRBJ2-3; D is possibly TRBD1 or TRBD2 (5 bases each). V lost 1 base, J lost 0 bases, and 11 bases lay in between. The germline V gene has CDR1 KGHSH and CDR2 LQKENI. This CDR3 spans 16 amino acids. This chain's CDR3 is CASSPHRGPSTDTQYF. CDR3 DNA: TGTGCCAGCTCACCACACCGGGGACCTAGCACAGATACGCAGTATTTT.

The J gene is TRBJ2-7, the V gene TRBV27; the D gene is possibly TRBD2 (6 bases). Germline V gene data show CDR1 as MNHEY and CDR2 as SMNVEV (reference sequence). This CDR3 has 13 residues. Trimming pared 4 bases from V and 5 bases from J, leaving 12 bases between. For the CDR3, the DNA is TGTGCCAGCAGTTGGAGGGCCGGCCACGAGCAGTACTTC. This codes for CASSWRAGHEQYF.

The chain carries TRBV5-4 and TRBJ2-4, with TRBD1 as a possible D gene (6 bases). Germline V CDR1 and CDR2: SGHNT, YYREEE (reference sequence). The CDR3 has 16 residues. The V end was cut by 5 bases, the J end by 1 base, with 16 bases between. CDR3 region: CASSWGQGSAKNIQYF. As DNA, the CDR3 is TGTGCCAGCAGTTGGGGGCAGGGTTCGGCCAAAAACATTCAGTACTTC. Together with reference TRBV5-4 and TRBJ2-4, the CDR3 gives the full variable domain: ETGVTQSPTHLIKTRGQQVTLRCSSQSGHNTVSWYQQALGQGPQFIFQYYREEENGRGNFPPRFSGLQFPNYSSELNVNALELDDSALYLCASSWGQGSAKNIQYFGAGTRLSVL.

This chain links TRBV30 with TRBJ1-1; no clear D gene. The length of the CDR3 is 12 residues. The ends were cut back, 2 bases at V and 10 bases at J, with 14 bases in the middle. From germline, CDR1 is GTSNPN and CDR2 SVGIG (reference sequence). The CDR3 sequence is CAWSSTHRGAFF. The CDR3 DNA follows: TGTGCCTGGAGTTCCACTCATCGGGGAGCTTTCTTT.

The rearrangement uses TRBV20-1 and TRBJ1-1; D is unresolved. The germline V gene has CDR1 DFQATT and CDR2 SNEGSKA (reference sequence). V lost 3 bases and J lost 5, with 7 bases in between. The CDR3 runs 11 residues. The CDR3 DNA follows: TGCAGTGCTAGTGGAGAAACTGAAGCTTTCTTT. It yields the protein CSASGETEAFF.

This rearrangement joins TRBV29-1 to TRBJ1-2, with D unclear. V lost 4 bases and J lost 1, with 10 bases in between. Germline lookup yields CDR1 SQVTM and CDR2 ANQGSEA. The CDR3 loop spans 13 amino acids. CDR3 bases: TGCAGCGTTGGGGCACTATATAACTATGGCTACACCTTC. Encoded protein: CSVGALYNYGYTF.

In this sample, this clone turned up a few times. CDR3 residues: CASSPPGLAGGRREQYF. CDR3 coding DNA: TGTGCCAGCTCACCACCGGGACTAGCGGGAGGGCGTCGCGAGCAGTACTTC. The chain has TRBV18 and TRBJ2-7, with TRBD2 matching 16 bases. Looked up from germline, CDR1 is KGHSH and CDR2 is LQKENI. The V gene end was trimmed by 0 bases and the J gene end by 6 bases; junction bases not matched to a gene: 5. This CDR3 is 17 amino acids long. Drawing the rest from reference TRBV18 and TRBJ2-7, the complete variable domain is NAGVMQNPRHLVRRRGQEARLRCSPMKGHSHVYWYRQLPEEGLKFMVYLQKENIIDESGMPKERFSAEFPKEGPSILRIQQVVRGDSAAYFCASSPPGLAGGRREQYFGPGTRLTVT.

The DNA for the CDR3 is TGTGCCAGCAGCGTAGGGGGGTTCTCTGGGGCCAACGTCCTGACTTTC. This sequence encodes CASSVGGFSGANVLTF. This chain links TRBV9 with TRBJ2-6, with D perhaps given as TRBD1 or TRBD2 (5 bases each). Germline-derived CDR1 and CDR2 are SGDLS and YYNGEE. The CDR3 contains 16 residues. The germline V and J ends were trimmed by 0 bases and 0 bases, with 7 bases remaining between them.

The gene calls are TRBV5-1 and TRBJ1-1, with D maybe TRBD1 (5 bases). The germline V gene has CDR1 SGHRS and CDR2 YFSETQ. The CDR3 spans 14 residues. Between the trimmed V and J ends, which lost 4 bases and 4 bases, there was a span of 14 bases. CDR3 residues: CASSSTWGGTEAFF. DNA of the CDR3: TGCGCCAGCAGCAGCACCTGGGGCGGCACTGAAGCTTTCTTT.

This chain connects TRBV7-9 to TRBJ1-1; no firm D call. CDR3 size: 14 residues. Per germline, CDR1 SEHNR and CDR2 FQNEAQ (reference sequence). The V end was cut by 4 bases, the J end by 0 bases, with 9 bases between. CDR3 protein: CASSSGVMNTEAFF. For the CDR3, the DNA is TGTGCCAGCAGCTCTGGAGTCATGAACACTGAAGCTTTCTTT. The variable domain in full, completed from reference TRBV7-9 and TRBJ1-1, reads DTGVSQNPRHKITKRGQNVTFRCDPISEHNRLYWYRQTLGQGPEFLTYFQNEAQLEKSRLLSDRFSAERPKGSFSTLEIQRTEQGDSAMYLCASSSGVMNTEAFFGQGTRLTVV.

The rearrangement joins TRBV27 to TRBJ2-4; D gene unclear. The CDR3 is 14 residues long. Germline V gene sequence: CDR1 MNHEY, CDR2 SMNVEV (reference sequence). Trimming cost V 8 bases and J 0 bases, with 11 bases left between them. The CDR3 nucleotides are TGTGCCAGCTCCGGCGCATTAGCCAAAAACATTCAGTACTTC. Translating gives CASSGALAKNIQYF.

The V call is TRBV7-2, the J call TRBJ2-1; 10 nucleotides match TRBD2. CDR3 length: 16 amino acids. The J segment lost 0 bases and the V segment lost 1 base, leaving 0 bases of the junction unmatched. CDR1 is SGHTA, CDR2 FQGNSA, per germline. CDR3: CASSLGLAGSYNEQFF. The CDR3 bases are TGTGCCAGCAGCTTAGGACTAGCGGGCTCCTACAATGAGCAGTTCTTC.

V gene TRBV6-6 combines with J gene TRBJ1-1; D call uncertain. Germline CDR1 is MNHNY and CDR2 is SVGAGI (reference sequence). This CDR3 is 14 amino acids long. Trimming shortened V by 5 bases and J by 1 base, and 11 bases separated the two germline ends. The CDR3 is CASSASRTNTEAFF. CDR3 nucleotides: TGTGCCAGCAGTGCGTCTCGTACGAACACTGAAGCTTTCTTT.

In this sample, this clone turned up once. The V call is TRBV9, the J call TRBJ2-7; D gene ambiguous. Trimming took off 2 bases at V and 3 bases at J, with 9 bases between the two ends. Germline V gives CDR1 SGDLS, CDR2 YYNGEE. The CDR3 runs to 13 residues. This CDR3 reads CASSVQVDYEQYF. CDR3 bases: TGTGCCAGCAGCGTCCAGGTAGACTACGAGCAGTACTTC.

The CDR3 is CASSHRGHRGVDEQYF. The CDR3 DNA reads TGTGCCAGCAGCCACCGGGGGCACAGGGGAGTCGACGAGCAGTACTTC. V is TRBV14 and J is TRBJ2-7; D is perhaps TRBD1 (7 bases). Per germline, CDR1 SGHDN and CDR2 FVKESK. Trimming cost V 3 bases and J 5 bases, with 20 bases left between them. The CDR3 runs 16 residues.

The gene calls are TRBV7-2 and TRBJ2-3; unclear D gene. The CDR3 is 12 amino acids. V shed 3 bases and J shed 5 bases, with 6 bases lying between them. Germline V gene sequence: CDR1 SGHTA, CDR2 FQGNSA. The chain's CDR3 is CASSFGQDTQYF. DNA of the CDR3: TGTGCCAGCAGCTTTGGCCAAGATACGCAGTATTTT.

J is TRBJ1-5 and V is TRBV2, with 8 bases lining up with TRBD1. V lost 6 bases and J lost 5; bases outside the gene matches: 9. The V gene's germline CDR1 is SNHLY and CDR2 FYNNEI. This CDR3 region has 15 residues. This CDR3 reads CASRGITGGYQPQHF. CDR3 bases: TGTGCCAGCAGGGGAATAACAGGGGGATATCAGCCCCAGCATTTT.

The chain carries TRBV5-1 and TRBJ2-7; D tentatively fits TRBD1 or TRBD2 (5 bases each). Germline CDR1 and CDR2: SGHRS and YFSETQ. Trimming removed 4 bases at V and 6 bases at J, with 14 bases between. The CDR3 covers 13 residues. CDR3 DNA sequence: TGCGCCAGCAGCATACTTTACGGGACCGAGCAGTACTTC. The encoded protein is CASSILYGTEQYF.

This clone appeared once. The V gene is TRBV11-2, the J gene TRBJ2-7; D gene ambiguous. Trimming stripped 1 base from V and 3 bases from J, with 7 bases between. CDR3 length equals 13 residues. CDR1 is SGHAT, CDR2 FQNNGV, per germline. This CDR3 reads CASSLAGSYEQYF. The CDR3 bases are TGTGCCAGCAGCTTAGCAGGCAGCTACGAGCAGTACTTC.

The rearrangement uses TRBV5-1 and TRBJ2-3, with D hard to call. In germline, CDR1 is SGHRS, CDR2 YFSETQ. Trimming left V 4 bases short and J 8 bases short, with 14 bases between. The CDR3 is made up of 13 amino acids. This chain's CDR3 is CASSPTPPGTQYF. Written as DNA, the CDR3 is TGCGCCAGCAGCCCAACCCCCCCAGGTACGCAGTATTTT.